Listed here are 30 T cell receptor beta chains from one sample, sequenced in a study of shared clonotypes between healthy human individuals. TCRdb's table, derived via immunoSEQ multiplex PCR, lists solely in-frame clones and lacks some. The table records around 2,100,000 clones, about 95% of them present only once. The naive CD8 subset, CD45RO-negative cells positively selected for CCR7, excluded terminally differentiated effector memory CD45RA+ cells. What was sequenced was naive CD8+ T cells sorted from blood. These receptors originate from a man between 18 and 29 years old in good health.

The chain links TRBV4-1 to TRBJ2-7; D possibly corresponds to TRBD2 (6 bases). This CDR3 region has 16 residues. Per the germline V gene, CDR1 is MGHRA and CDR2 is YSYEKL. Between the trimmed V and J ends, which lost 3 bases and 6 bases, there was a span of 21 bases. The CDR3 sequence is CASSQALGGIPIEQYF. The CDR3 bases are TGCGCCAGCAGCCAGGCTCTGGGCGGGATCCCCATCGAGCAGTACTTC.

This chain joins TRBV5-1 and TRBJ2-5; 9 bases fit TRBD1. The trim removed 6 bases at V and 2 bases at J, leaving 14 bases unmatched. This CDR3 has 17 amino acids. From germline, CDR1 is SGHRS and CDR2 YFSETQ. The CDR3 sequence: CASTWDRAIRAQETQYF. For the CDR3, the DNA is TGCGCCAGCACCTGGGACAGGGCTATTAGGGCGCAAGAGACCCAGTACTTC.

This chain joins TRBV5-4 and TRBJ2-3; TRBD2 matches 7 bases. Germline V gene sequence: CDR1 SGHNT, CDR2 YYREEE (reference sequence). With V trimmed by 0 bases and J by 2 bases, 6 bases remained unmatched. There are 16 residues in the CDR3. CDR3 bases: TGTGCCAGCAGCTTGGGGTGGGAGGGATTCACAGATACGCAGTATTTT. As protein: CASSLGWEGFTDTQYF.

The chain combines TRBV7-9 with TRBJ2-1; D might be TRBD1 or TRBD2, each matching 5 bases. This CDR3 comprises 13 residues. V was cut by 3 bases and J by 8 bases, with 11 bases left in between. CDR1 is SEHNR, CDR2 FQNEAQ, per germline (reference sequence). Here the CDR3 reads CASSLEDIHEQFF. As DNA, the CDR3 is TGTGCCAGCAGCTTGGAGGACATTCATGAGCAGTTCTTC.

The rearrangement uses TRBV18 and TRBJ2-2; a possible D gene is TRBD2 (5 bases). CDR3 length equals 15 residues. V lost 3 bases and J lost 4, with 12 bases in between. Per germline, CDR1 KGHSH and CDR2 LQKENI. The CDR3 spells CASSPDFGSTGELFF. The CDR3 DNA sequence: TGTGCCAGCTCACCGGATTTTGGGAGCACCGGGGAGCTGTTTTTT.

This clone was seen once. The rearrangement joins TRBV27 to TRBJ2-3; 7 positions agree with TRBD2. The ends lost 5 bases at V and 0 bases at J; junction bases unmatched: 2. The CDR3 covers 14 residues. Germline V gene data show CDR1 as MNHEY and CDR2 as SMNVEV (reference sequence). CDR3 nucleotide sequence: TGTGCCAGCAGTACACTAGCGAGCACAGATACGCAGTATTTT. Amino acid sequence: CASSTLASTDTQYF.

This sequence joins TRBV19 and TRBJ2-7, with 7 bases fitting TRBD2. There are 15 residues in the CDR3. J gave up 3 bases and V 8 bases, and 13 bases lay outside the gene matches. Germline CDR1 is LNHDA and CDR2 is SQIVND (reference sequence). DNA of the CDR3: TGTGCCAGTGGGTCCTGGGGAGGGGAACACTACGAGCAGTACTTC. This codes for CASGSWGGEHYEQYF.

The chain recombines TRBV7-9 with TRBJ2-5; 7 bases match TRBD2. This CDR3 has 14 amino acids. V dropped 1 base and J dropped 4; count of bases not matched to a gene: 3. CDR1 SEHNR and CDR2 FQNEAQ come from the germline V gene (reference sequence). The CDR3 spells CASSLVAGPETQYF. In DNA form, the CDR3 reads TGTGCCAGCAGCTTAGTAGCGGGCCCAGAGACCCAGTACTTC.

This chain links TRBV10-3 with TRBJ1-4; D remains ambiguous. V was clipped by 2 bases and J by 5 bases, with 9 bases between them. This CDR3 has 14 amino acids. Looked up from germline, CDR1 is ENHRY and CDR2 is SYGVKD. CDR3: CAISENSGNEKLFF. The CDR3 DNA follows: TGTGCCATCAGTGAGAACAGCGGGAATGAAAAACTGTTTTTT.

The gene calls are TRBV14 and TRBJ2-7; 12 bases line up with TRBD2. After removal of 4 bases from V and 3 bases from J, the junction contained 1 base not matched to a gene. The CDR3 runs to 14 residues. Germline CDR1 and CDR2: SGHDN and FVKESK. The CDR3 coding sequence is TGTGCCAGCAGCCGACTAGCGGGAGTCTACGAGCAGTACTTC. It codes for CASSRLAGVYEQYF.

Comments on this clone: This specimen includes other DNA sequences encoding the same CDR3. The rearrangement links TRBV27 to TRBJ2-7; the D gene is possibly TRBD1 (6 bases). This CDR3 has 14 amino acids. Germline V CDR1 and CDR2: MNHEY, SMNVEV (reference sequence). Trimming shortened V by 3 bases and J by 3 bases, and 12 bases separated the two germline ends. Here the CDR3 DNA reads TGTGCCAGCAGTTTTGGGGGCAGTGGCTACGAGCAGTACTTC. Amino acids: CASSFGGSGYEQYF.

The chain is built from TRBV6-1 and TRBJ2-1, with TRBD2 matching over 10 bases. V shed 1 base and J 3 bases; nucleotides not matched to a gene: 6. The CDR3 runs 17 residues. Germline V gene sequence: CDR1 MNHNS, CDR2 SASEGT. The CDR3 DNA sequence: TGTGCCAGCAGTGAAGGGGTAGCGGGGGGCAACTACAATGAGCAGTTCTTC. As protein: CASSEGVAGGNYNEQFF.

The rearrangement links TRBV4-3 to TRBJ2-1; no clear D. V was clipped by 0 bases and J by 7 bases, with 7 bases between them. CDR3 length: 13 amino acids. CDR1 LGHNA and CDR2 YSLEER come from the germline V gene. The CDR3 DNA reads TGCGCCAGCAGCCAAGATGAGGTAAATGAGCAGTTCTTC. Its translation is CASSQDEVNEQFF.

This clone came up once. The chain has TRBV6-1 and TRBJ2-7, with D unresolved. Trimming took off 7 bases at V and 3 bases at J, with 7 bases between the two ends. The CDR3 extends over 11 amino acids. Germline values: CDR1 MNHNS, CDR2 SASEGT. CDR3 in DNA: TGTGCCAGCAAGGATGTCTACGAGCAGTACTTC. Amino acid sequence: CASKDVYEQYF.

The chain couples TRBV18 to TRBJ2-7, with D tentatively TRBD1 (6 bases). V was shortened by 5 bases and J by 3 bases, with 11 bases between the two germline ends. CDR1 is KGHSH and CDR2 is LQKENI in the germline V gene. The CDR3 runs to 13 residues. CDR3 DNA: TGTGCCAGCTCAAGCCGGGACAACTACGAGCAGTACTTC. As protein: CASSSRDNYEQYF.

The chain has TRBV28 and TRBJ2-3; TRBD1 or TRBD2 may be the D gene (5 bases each). The V end lost 10 bases, the J end lost 2 bases, and 13 bases lay between the germline ends. The CDR3 runs 13 residues. Germline V gives CDR1 MDHEN, CDR2 SYDVKM. As DNA, the CDR3 is TGTGCCATCTCCGGGACCAACACAGATACGCAGTATTTT. It encodes CAISGTNTDTQYF.

The rearrangement joins TRBV6-1 to TRBJ2-5, with TRBD2 identical over 13 bases. Germline V gene lookup returns CDR1 MNHNS and CDR2 SASEGT. V shed 3 bases and J 5 bases; nucleotides not matched to a gene: 9. The CDR3 runs to 17 residues. CDR3 loop: CASSEELGLAGVETQYF. The CDR3 DNA sequence: TGTGCCAGCAGTGAGGAGCTAGGACTAGCGGGAGTGGAGACCCAGTACTTC.

The chain carries TRBV28 and TRBJ2-7; weak D call: TRBD1 (6 bases). Germline CDR1 reads MDHEN; CDR2 reads SYDVKM. The CDR3 length is 15 residues. Trimming took 3 bases from V and 2 from J, leaving 14 bases between them. CDR3 coding DNA: TGTGCCAGCAGTTTCAGGGGCGCCCGCACCTACGAGCAGTACTTC. Amino acids: CASSFRGARTYEQYF. The variable domain in full, with the rest retrieved from reference TRBV28 and TRBJ2-7, is DVKVTQSSRYLVKRTGEKVFLECVQDMDHENMFWYRQDPGLGLRLIYFSYDVKMKEKGDIPEGYSVSREKKERFSLILESASTNQTSMYLCASSFRGARTYEQYFGPGTRLTVT.

CDR3 sequence: CATTPSRDAEKLFF. The CDR3 DNA reads TGTGCCACCACTCCTTCCCGGGACGCTGAAAAACTGTTTTTT. The chain has TRBV2 and TRBJ1-4, with D possibly TRBD1 on 5 matching bases. Germline CDR1 SNHLY, CDR2 FYNNEI. V was cut by 10 bases and J by 7 bases, with 19 bases left in between. The CDR3 contains 14 residues.

The genes are TRBV4-1 and TRBJ1-1, with TRBD1 matching 8 bases. Germline CDR1 is MGHRA and CDR2 is YSYEKL. Trimming at V came to 4 bases and at J to 7 bases, leaving 2 bases not matched to a gene. The length of the CDR3 is 12 residues. CDR3 amino acids: CASSRGTGEAFF. The CDR3 nucleotides are TGCGCCAGCAGCCGTGGGACAGGTGAAGCTTTCTTT.

This clone was picked up a small number of times. Other DNA sequences in the sample encode the same CDR3. CDR3 in DNA: TGTGCCAGCAGCTTAGGCCGGGCCTACGAGCAGTACTTC. Amino acid sequence: CASSLGRAYEQYF. V gene TRBV11-2 combines with J gene TRBJ2-7; D is unresolved. V was shortened by 1 base and J by 2 bases, with 6 bases between the two germline ends. The V gene's germline CDR1 is SGHAT and CDR2 FQNNGV. The CDR3 is made up of 13 amino acids.

V is TRBV6-5 and J is TRBJ1-4, with 7 bases aligning to TRBD1. Unmatched junction bases numbered 2, after V lost 6 bases and J lost 7 bases. The CDR3 is made up of 12 amino acids. The germline gives CDR1 MNHEY, CDR2 SVGAGI. The CDR3 loop reads CASRSGGEKLFF. CDR3 nucleotide sequence: TGTGCCAGCAGGTCAGGGGGTGAAAAACTGTTTTTT.

The genes are TRBV6-5 and TRBJ2-2, with TRBD1 matching over 8 bases. The germline CDR1 and CDR2 sequences are MNHEY and SVGAGI. CDR3 length: 15 residues. V lost 0 bases to trimming and J lost 6 bases; unmatched junction nucleotides: 3. The CDR3 DNA sequence: TGTGCCAGCAGTTACTCTTTACAGGGGGCCGGGGAGCTGTTTTTT. Amino acids: CASSYSLQGAGELFF.

The chain carries TRBV15 and TRBJ2-3; 11 bases fit TRBD2. The CDR3 totals 18 residues. J was trimmed by 2 bases and V by 4 bases; bases with no gene match: 11. Germline lookup yields CDR1 LNHNV and CDR2 YYDKDF (reference sequence). The CDR3 DNA sequence: TGTGCCACCAGCAAGGGACTAGCGGAGGGGATCTTCACAGATACGCAGTATTTT. Protein: CATSKGLAEGIFTDTQYF.

The chain links TRBV9 to TRBJ2-7; D is perhaps TRBD2 (6 bases). Trimming shortened V by 0 bases and J by 5 bases, and 12 bases separated the two germline ends. The CDR3 is 14 residues long. Germline assignment: CDR1 SGDLS and CDR2 YYNGEE. CDR3 coding DNA: TGTGCCAGCAGCGTAGCCGGAGGGATCGACGAGCAGTACTTC. This sequence encodes CASSVAGGIDEQYF.

This chain joins TRBV27 and TRBJ2-7; 9 bases are shared with TRBD2. V lost 6 bases and J lost 1; bases outside the gene matches: 10. Germline V gene data show CDR1 as MNHEY and CDR2 as SMNVEV (reference sequence). CDR3 size: 16 residues. The CDR3 protein is CASSITGLAGSYEQYF. The CDR3 DNA reads as TGTGCCAGCAGCATTACGGGGCTAGCGGGGTCCTACGAGCAGTACTTC.

The chain carries TRBV30 and TRBJ1-2; the D is unclear. Looked up from germline, CDR1 is GTSNPN and CDR2 is SVGIG (reference sequence). Trimming cost V 3 bases and J 3 bases, with 14 bases left between them. This CDR3 has 14 residues. The CDR3 reads CAWSPDLSDYGYTF. CDR3 bases: TGTGCCTGGAGCCCGGACCTAAGCGACTATGGCTACACCTTC.

This rearrangement joins TRBV11-2 to TRBJ2-7; no definite D call. The CDR3 consists of 11 residues. The germline V gene encodes CDR1 SGHAT and CDR2 FQNNGV. V was shortened by 4 bases and J by 3 bases, with 4 bases between the two germline ends. DNA for the CDR3: TGTGCCAGCAGCTCAATCTACGAGCAGTACTTC. Translated, it gives CASSSIYEQYF.

The V gene is TRBV27, the J gene TRBJ1-6; tentative D call: TRBD1 (5 bases). The length of the CDR3 is 18 residues. Per the germline V gene, CDR1 is MNHEY and CDR2 is SMNVEV (reference sequence). V lost 5 bases and J 5 bases, leaving 22 bases between the germline ends. CDR3 DNA sequence: TGTGCCAGCAGTCCCATCAGTGTCCGTGGGGGGAATAATTCACCCCTCCACTTT. Encoded protein: CASSPISVRGGNNSPLHF.

The chain links TRBV4-1 to TRBJ1-5; 7 bases are a match to TRBD1. J gave up 3 bases and V 0 bases, and 5 bases lay outside the gene matches. Looked up from germline, CDR1 is MGHRA and CDR2 is YSYEKL. CDR3 length equals 16 residues. CDR3 sequence (DNA): TGCGCCAGCAGCCAAGAGTGGGACAGAGTCAATCAGCCCCAGCATTTT. Translation gives CASSQEWDRVNQPQHF.